This entry is about one T cell receptor (beta chain). The record originates from a study of cytomegalovirus exposure and HLA in healthy donors. About the study: The 500 to 750 first-cohort repertoires and the 95 to 150 validation repertoires shared the same platform, a later analysis reported.

Generated by immunoSEQ multiplex PCR, the TCRdb table keeps only in-frame clones and is missing some. The sample records 200,000 to 250,000 clones, over 80% being singletons. V was cut by 3 bases and J by 8 bases, with 10 bases left in between. The CDR3 has 12 residues. Germline CDR1 is LNHDA and CDR2 is SQIVND (reference sequence). From the approximately 120-subject validation cohort, which was separate from the approximately 720-subject first cohort, the donors were drawn. The receptor was isolated from a woman between 25 and 40 years old in good health and CMV-seropositive. The chain recombines TRBV19 with TRBJ1-2; D perhaps matches TRBD1 (5 bases). The sample taken for sequencing was PBMCs. The CDR3, as DNA: TGTGCCAGTAGTATCGGGGACGGAGGCTACACCTTC. This gives the protein CASSIGDGGYTF. The full variable domain, its missing parts supplied by reference TRBV19 and TRBJ1-2, is DGGITQSPKYLFRKEGQNVTLSCEQNLNHDAMYWYRQDPGQGLRLIYYSQIVNDFQKGDIAEGYSVSREKKESFPLTVTSAQKNPTAFYLCASSIGDGGYTFGSGTRLTVV.